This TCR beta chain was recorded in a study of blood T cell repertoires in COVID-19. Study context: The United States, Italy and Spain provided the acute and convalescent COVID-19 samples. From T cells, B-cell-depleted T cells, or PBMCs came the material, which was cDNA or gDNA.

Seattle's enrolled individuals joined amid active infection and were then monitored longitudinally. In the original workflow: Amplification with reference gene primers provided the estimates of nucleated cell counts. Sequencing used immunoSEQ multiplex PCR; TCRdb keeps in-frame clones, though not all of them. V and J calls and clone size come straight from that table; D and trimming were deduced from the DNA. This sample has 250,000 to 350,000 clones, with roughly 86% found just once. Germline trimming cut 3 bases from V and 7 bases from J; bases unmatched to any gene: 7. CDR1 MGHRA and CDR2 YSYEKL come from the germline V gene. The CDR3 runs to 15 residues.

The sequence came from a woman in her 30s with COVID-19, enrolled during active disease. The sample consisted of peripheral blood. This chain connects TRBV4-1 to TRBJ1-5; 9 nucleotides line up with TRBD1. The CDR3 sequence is CASSHLQGAGQPQHF. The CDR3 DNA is TGCGCCAGCAGCCACCTACAGGGGGCCGGACAGCCCCAGCATTTT.